Listed below are T cell receptor beta chains from one sample, sequenced in a study of shared clonotypes between healthy human individuals. The protocol was immunoSEQ multiplex PCR, while the TCRdb copy is restricted to in-frame clones and leaves out a portion. The table has 330,000 or so clones, around 70% seen once; the top ten hold less than 11%. Sequencing was carried out using memory CD4+ T cells sorted from blood. The receptors originated from a man in his thirties or forties in good health. The CDR3 runs from the conserved cysteine through the conserved F or W. The D gene is left open where the match is weak. The size field is filled for only some rows; it gives once, few, many or a size class.

size | J | D | V | DNA | CDR3
- | TRBJ1-1 | TRBD1 | TRBV19 | TGTGCCAGTAGACAGGGGGCGAGGACTGAAGCTTTCTTT | CASRQGARTEAFF
- | TRBJ2-1 | - | TRBV30 | TGTGCCTGGCATAGCCGGCGGGCCCCCTACAATGAGCAGTTCTTC | CAWHSRRAPYNEQFF
- | TRBJ1-5 | - | TRBV19 | TGTGCCAGTGGCCCCAGTTCCTATAGCAATCAGCCCCAGCATTTT | CASGPSSYSNQPQHF
few | TRBJ2-5 | TRBD1 | TRBV5-5 | TGTGCCAGCAGCTCATTCAGTCGGACAGGGTGGGGTGGGACCCAGTACTTC | CASSSFSRTGWGGTQYF
- | TRBJ2-2 | - | TRBV6-5 | TGTGCCAGCAAATTTACAGAGGGGGAGCTGTTTTTT | CASKFTEGELFF
- | TRBJ1-2 | - | TRBV5-4 | TGTGCCAGCAGCTTGGCCGGGACACGTAACTATGGCTACACCTTC | CASSLAGTRNYGYTF
- | TRBJ2-1 | - | TRBV30 | TGTGCCTGGTCAGTTACTAGCTACAATGAGCAGTTCTTC | CAWSVTSYNEQFF
- | TRBJ1-1 | - | TRBV9 | TGTGCCAGCAGCCCCGCCGGAGTTCTGAACACTGAAGCTTTCTTT | CASSPAGVLNTEAFF
many | TRBJ2-3 | TRBD2 | TRBV29-1 | TGCAGCGTTAGCGGGGGAAACACAGATACGCAGTATTTT | CSVSGGNTDTQYF
few | TRBJ1-2 | TRBD1 | TRBV19 | TGTGCCAGTAGTCCTTCGGGACAGCGATCTAACTATGGCTACACCTTC | CASSPSGQRSNYGYTF
- | TRBJ2-7 | - | TRBV19 | TGTGCCAGTAGAACGGGCCCTGCCTCATACGAGCAGTACTTC | CASRTGPASYEQYF
- | TRBJ2-2 | TRBD1 | TRBV28 | TGTGCCAGCACCAACACCGCTTGGGACAGGGGATCAGGGGAGCTGTTTTTT | CASTNTAWDRGSGELFF
- | TRBJ2-3 | TRBD2 | TRBV28 | TGTGCCAGCAGTATTGGGGGGGGAGATACGCAGTATTTT | CASSIGGGDTQYF
- | TRBJ1-5 | - | TRBV5-1 | TGCGCCAGCAGCTTGGGGGACACTAGCAATCAGCCCCAGCATTTT | CASSLGDTSNQPQHF
- | TRBJ2-7 | - | TRBV7-8 | TGTGCCAGCAGCTTATATGAGGGACCCACAGGCTCCTACGAGCAGTACTTC | CASSLYEGPTGSYEQYF
- | TRBJ1-5 | TRBD1 | TRBV7-8 | TGTGCCAGCAGCGCGACAGGGGGGAATCAGCCCCAGCATTTT | CASSATGGNQPQHF
- | TRBJ1-2 | - | TRBV2 | TGTGCCAGCAGACCCCTTAGCTATGGCTACACCTTC | CASRPLSYGYTF
- | TRBJ2-2 | TRBD2 | TRBV5-4 | TGTGCCAGCAGCGGAGGGAGCGGGATCGGCACCGGGGAGCTGTTTTTT | CASSGGSGIGTGELFF
- | TRBJ2-5 | TRBD2 | TRBV6-5 | TGTGCCAGCAGTCCCGGCGGGGGATCCGGGACCCAGTACTTC | CASSPGGGSGTQYF
few | TRBJ2-3 | TRBD2 | TRBV27 | TGTGCCAGCAGTTCCGGACTAGCGGGAAATACGCAGTATTTT | CASSSGLAGNTQYF
- | TRBJ1-2 | - | TRBV4-2 | TGTGCCAGCAGCCAAGATCGGGAGACTAACTATGGCTACACCTTC | CASSQDRETNYGYTF
- | TRBJ2-7 | TRBD2 | TRBV7-2 | TGTGCCAGCAGCCCAGGGGGTGCGGGAGGGTTCTACGAGCAGTACTTC | CASSPGGAGGFYEQYF
- | TRBJ2-3 | - | TRBV30 | TGTGCCTGGCACCAGGTTGGCACAGATACGCAGTATTTT | CAWHQVGTDTQYF
- | TRBJ1-1 | - | TRBV28 | TGTGCCAGCAGTGAAATGAACACTGAAGCTTTCTTT | CASSEMNTEAFF
- | TRBJ2-6 | - | TRBV2 | TGTGCCAGCTTAAGGGGCTCTGGGGCCAACGTCCTGACTTTC | CASLRGSGANVLTF
once | TRBJ1-1 | - | TRBV6-6 | TGTGCCAGCAGTAATCAGGGCGGGAGAACTGAAGCTTTCTTT | CASSNQGGRTEAFF
- | TRBJ2-5 | - | TRBV6-6 | TGTGCCAGCAGTTACTCACACTCCATGGGGGAGACCCAGTACTTC | CASSYSHSMGETQYF
- | TRBJ2-7 | - | TRBV10-3 | TGTGCCATCAGTGACCTGACTAGCTCCTACGAGCAGTACTTC | CAISDLTSSYEQYF
- | TRBJ2-2 | - | TRBV6-4 | TGTGCCAGCAGTAATAAGATCGCCGGGGAGCTGTTTTTT | CASSNKIAGELFF
- | TRBJ2-7 | - | TRBV18 | TGTGCCAGCTCTGACCGGCGGACGGACTACGAGCAGTACTTC | CASSDRRTDYEQYF
few | TRBJ2-7 | TRBD1 | TRBV5-6 | TGTGCCAGCAGCAGATCCTGGGACAGGGAGAACGAGCAGTACTTC | CASSRSWDRENEQYF
- | TRBJ1-2 | - | TRBV5-6 | TGTGCCAGCAGCTTGTGGGGTCGGTGGGGGGCCTATGGCTACACCTTC | CASSLWGRWGAYGYTF
- | TRBJ2-2 | TRBD2 | TRBV5-1 | TGCGCCAGCAGCTTGTGGGAGGGCTTGAGCACCGGGGAGCTGTTTTTT | CASSLWEGLSTGELFF
- | TRBJ1-5 | - | TRBV19 | TGTGCCAGTAGTATATATGATAGCAATCAGCCCCAGCATTTT | CASSIYDSNQPQHF
- | TRBJ2-6 | - | TRBV6-6 | TGTGCCAGCAGTGTAGTCCTCTCTGGGGCCAACGTCCTGACTTTC | CASSVVLSGANVLTF
- | TRBJ2-1 | - | TRBV9 | TGTGCCAGCAGCGCTATCCCGACTAGTATCGATGAGCAGTTCTTC | CASSAIPTSIDEQFF
- | TRBJ1-1 | - | TRBV11-2 | TGTGCCAGCAGCTTGTTCGGCCGGAGGAACACTGAAGCTTTCTTT | CASSLFGRRNTEAFF
- | TRBJ1-1 | - | TRBV15 | TGTGCCACCAGCAGAGATCCGTCGGACGAAGCTTTCTTT | CATSRDPSDEAFF
- | TRBJ2-4 | - | TRBV7-2 | TGTGCCAGCAGCTTAGAACCCAACAACATTCAGTACTTC | CASSLEPNNIQYF
- | TRBJ2-3 | - | TRBV28 | TGTGCCAGCAGGGGGGCAGGGCCGCCAGAGATCTACGATACGCAGTATTTT | CASRGAGPPEIYDTQYF
once | TRBJ1-4 | - | TRBV6-1 | TGTGCCAGCAGTAGACTGCCCTTCTTTAATGAAAAACTGTTTTTT | CASSRLPFFNEKLFF
- | TRBJ2-1 | - | TRBV6-6 | TGTGCCAGCAGTTACGGCCGGAGCTCCTACAATGAGCAGTTCTTC | CASSYGRSSYNEQFF
- | TRBJ1-2 | - | TRBV28 | TGTGCCAGCAGTTTTTTGGGGTATGATGGCTACACCTTC | CASSFLGYDGYTF
few | TRBJ1-4 | - | TRBV6-5 | TGTGCCAGCAGCCCGTCTGCAACTAATGAAAAACTGTTTTTT | CASSPSATNEKLFF
few | TRBJ2-7 | TRBD1 | TRBV5-1 | TGCGCCAGCAGCGCCGGGGACAGGGTCTCCTACGAGCAGTACTTC | CASSAGDRVSYEQYF
- | TRBJ2-1 | - | TRBV19 | TGTGCCAGTAGAGTAACTGCCAGCTCCTACAATGAGCAGTTCTTC | CASRVTASSYNEQFF
- | TRBJ2-5 | - | TRBV5-5 | TGTGCCAGCAGCTTCAGGAGCAGGGGGGATGAGACCCAGTACTTC | CASSFRSRGDETQYF
once | TRBJ2-5 | - | TRBV2 | TGTGCCAGCACCCAACACGGCGGGGCGGAGACCCAGTACTTC | CASTQHGGAETQYF
- | TRBJ1-2 | - | TRBV5-6 | TGTGCCAGCAGCCTTCTCCAGGCGAGCTATGGCTACACCTTC | CASSLLQASYGYTF
- | TRBJ1-1 | TRBD1 | TRBV7-9 | TGTGCCAGCAGCTTAGGAGGGACAGGGGGCGCTGAAGCTTTCTTT | CASSLGGTGGAEAFF
many | TRBJ2-4 | - | TRBV7-2 | TGTGCCAGCAGCTCGTTAAACATTCAGTACTTC | CASSSLNIQYF
once | TRBJ2-7 | TRBD2 | TRBV5-1 | TGCGCCAGCAGAACGGGACTAGCGGGAATGGAGCAGTACTTC | CASRTGLAGMEQYF
- | TRBJ2-7 | - | TRBV7-2 | TGTGCCAGCGGGGTGCGGGGTAGAACCTACGAGCAGTACTTC | CASGVRGRTYEQYF
few | TRBJ1-3 | - | TRBV4-3 | TGCGCCAGCAGCCAAGAGAGCTGGGCTGGAAACACCATATATTTT | CASSQESWAGNTIYF
- | TRBJ2-7 | - | TRBV18 | TGTGCCAGCTCACCATACTCAGACTACGAGCAGTACTTC | CASSPYSDYEQYF
- | TRBJ2-3 | TRBD2 | TRBV5-4 | TGTGCCAGCAGCTTTAGCGGGAGGGCAACAGATACGCAGTATTTT | CASSFSGRATDTQYF
few | TRBJ2-7 | TRBD1 | TRBV7-2 | TGTGCCAGCAGTTCGGCCGGGACAGTTTATCACGAGCAGTACTTC | CASSSAGTVYHEQYF
- | TRBJ2-7 | - | TRBV5-4 | TGTGCCAGCAGCTTGGCGCCTGGGGCAGACTCCTACGAGCAGTACTTC | CASSLAPGADSYEQYF
- | TRBJ2-1 | TRBD2 | TRBV6-5 | TGTGCCAGCAAGAGATCGGGGGGGAGAAGAAATGAGCAGTTCTTC | CASKRSGGRRNEQFF
- | TRBJ1-1 | - | TRBV5-1 | TGCGCCAGCAGCTTTGGCAGGTCCGATTTTGGTGAAGCTTTCTTT | CASSFGRSDFGEAFF